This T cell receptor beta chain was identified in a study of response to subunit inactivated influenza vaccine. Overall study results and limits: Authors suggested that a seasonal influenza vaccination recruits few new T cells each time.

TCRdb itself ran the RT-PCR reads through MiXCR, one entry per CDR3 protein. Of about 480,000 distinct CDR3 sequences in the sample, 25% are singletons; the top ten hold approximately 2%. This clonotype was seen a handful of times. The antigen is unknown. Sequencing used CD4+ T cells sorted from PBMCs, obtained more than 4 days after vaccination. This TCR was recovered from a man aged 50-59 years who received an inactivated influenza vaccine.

CDR3 residues: CASSLQGGTTEAFF. CDR3 nucleotide sequence: TGTGCCAGCAGTTTACAGGGGGGGACCACTGAAGCTTTCTTT. This chain uses TRBV12-3 or TRBV12-4 with TRBJ1-1; 7 nucleotides agree with TRBD1. V was clipped by 2 bases and J by 4 bases; unmatched bases: 4. The CDR3 is 14 amino acids.